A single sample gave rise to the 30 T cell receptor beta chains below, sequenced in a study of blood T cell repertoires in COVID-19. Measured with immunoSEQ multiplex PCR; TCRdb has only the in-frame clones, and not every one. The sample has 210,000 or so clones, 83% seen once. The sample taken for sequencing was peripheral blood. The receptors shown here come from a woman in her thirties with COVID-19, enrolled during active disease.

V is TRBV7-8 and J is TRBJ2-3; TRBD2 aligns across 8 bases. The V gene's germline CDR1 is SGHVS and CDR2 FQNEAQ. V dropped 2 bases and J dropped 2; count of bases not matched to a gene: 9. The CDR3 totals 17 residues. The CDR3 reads CASSLIASGGNTDTQYF. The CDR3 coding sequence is TGTGCCAGCAGCTTAATAGCCTCGGGGGGGAACACAGATACGCAGTATTTT.

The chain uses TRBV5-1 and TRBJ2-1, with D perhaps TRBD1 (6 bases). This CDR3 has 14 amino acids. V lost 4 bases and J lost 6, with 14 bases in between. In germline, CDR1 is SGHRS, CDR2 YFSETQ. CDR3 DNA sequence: TGCGCCAGCAGCCTACGGGACATGACCAATGAGCAGTTCTTC. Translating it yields CASSLRDMTNEQFF.

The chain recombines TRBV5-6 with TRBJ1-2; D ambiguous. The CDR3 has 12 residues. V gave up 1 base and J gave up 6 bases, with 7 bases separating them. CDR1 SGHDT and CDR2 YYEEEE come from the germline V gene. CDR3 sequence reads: CASSLTVNGYTF. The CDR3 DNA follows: TGTGCCAGCAGCTTGACAGTCAATGGCTACACCTTC.

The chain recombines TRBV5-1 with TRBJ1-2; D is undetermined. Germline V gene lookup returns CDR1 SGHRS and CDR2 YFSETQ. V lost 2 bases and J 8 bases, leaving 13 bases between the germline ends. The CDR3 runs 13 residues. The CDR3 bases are TGCGCCAGCAGCTTCGACACCCGAGGGGGCTACACCTTC. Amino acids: CASSFDTRGGYTF.

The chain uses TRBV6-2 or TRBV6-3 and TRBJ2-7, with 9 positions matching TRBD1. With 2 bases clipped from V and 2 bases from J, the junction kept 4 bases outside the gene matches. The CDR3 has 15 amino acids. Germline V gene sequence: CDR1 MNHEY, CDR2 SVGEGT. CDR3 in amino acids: CASSYPGQGAYEQYF. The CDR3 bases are TGTGCCAGCAGTTACCCGGGACAGGGAGCCTACGAGCAGTACTTC.

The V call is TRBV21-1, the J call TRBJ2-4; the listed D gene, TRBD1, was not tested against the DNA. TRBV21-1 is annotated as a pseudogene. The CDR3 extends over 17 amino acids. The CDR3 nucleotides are TGTGCCAGCAGGAAAAACCTGAGGGGGCGAGTTGGAAACATTCAGTACTTC. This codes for CASRKNLRGRVGNIQYF.

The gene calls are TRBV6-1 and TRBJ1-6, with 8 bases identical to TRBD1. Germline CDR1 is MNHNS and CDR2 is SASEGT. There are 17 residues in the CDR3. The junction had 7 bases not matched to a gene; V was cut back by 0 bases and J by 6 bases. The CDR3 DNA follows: TGTGCCAGCAGTGAAGCTCTGGGACAGGCGTTTAATTCACCCCTCCACTTT. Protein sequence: CASSEALGQAFNSPLHF.

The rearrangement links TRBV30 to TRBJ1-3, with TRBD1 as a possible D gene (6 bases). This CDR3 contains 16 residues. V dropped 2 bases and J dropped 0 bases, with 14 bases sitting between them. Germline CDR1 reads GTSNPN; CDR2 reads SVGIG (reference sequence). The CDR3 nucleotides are TGTGCCTGGAGTCCCCCGGACAGATTCTCTGGAAACACCATATATTTT. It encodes CAWSPPDRFSGNTIYF.

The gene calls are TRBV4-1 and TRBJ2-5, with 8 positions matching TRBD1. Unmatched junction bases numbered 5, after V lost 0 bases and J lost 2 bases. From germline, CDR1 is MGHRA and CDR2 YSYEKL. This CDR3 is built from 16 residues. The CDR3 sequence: CASSQDQQGAQETQYF. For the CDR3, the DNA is TGCGCCAGCAGCCAAGATCAGCAGGGGGCACAAGAGACCCAGTACTTC.

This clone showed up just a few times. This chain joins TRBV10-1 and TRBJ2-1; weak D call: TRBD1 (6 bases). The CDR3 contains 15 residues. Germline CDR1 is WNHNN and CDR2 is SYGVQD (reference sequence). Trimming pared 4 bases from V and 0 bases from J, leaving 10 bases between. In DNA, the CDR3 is TGCGCCAGCAGTGGCGACAGGTACTCCTACAATGAGCAGTTCTTC. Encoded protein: CASSGDRYSYNEQFF.

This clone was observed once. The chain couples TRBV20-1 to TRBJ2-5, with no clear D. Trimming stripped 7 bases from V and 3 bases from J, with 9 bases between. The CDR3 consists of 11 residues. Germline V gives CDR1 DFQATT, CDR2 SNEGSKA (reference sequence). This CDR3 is CSVWRKETQYF. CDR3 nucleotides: TGCAGTGTCTGGCGGAAAGAGACCCAGTACTTC.

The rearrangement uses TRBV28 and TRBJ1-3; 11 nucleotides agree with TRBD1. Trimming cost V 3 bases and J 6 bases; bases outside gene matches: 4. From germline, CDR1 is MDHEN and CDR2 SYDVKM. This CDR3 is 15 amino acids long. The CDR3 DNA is TGTGCCAGCAGTTTGGGGACAGGGGGGGAAAACACCATATATTTT. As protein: CASSLGTGGENTIYF.

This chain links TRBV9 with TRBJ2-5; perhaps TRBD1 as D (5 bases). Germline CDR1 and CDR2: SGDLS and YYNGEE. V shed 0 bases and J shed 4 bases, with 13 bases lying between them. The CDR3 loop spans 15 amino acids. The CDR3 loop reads CASSVASGLGETQYF. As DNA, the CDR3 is TGTGCCAGCAGCGTAGCTTCAGGGCTGGGAGAGACCCAGTACTTC.

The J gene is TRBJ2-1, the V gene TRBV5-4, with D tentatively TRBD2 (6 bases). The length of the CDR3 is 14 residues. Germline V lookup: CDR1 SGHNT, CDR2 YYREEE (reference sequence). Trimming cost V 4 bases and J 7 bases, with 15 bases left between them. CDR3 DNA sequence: TGTGCCAGCAGCCCACCGGGGGAGTATAATGAGCAGTTCTTC. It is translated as CASSPPGEYNEQFF.

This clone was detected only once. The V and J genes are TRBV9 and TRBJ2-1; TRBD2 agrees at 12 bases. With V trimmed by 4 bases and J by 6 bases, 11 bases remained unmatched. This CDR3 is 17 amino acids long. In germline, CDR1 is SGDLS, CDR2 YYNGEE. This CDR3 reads CASSPPRLAGVSNEQFF. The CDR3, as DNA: TGTGCCAGCAGCCCCCCTCGACTAGCGGGAGTTTCCAATGAGCAGTTCTTC.

This chain's CDR3 is CATSDEPGEKGAFF. The CDR3 DNA is TGTGCCACCAGTGATGAACCGGGAGAGAAGGGAGCTTTCTTT. The gene calls are TRBV24-1 and TRBJ1-1; no definite D call. The CDR3 runs 14 residues. V was clipped by 3 bases and J by 10 bases, with 17 bases between them. Germline values: CDR1 KGHDR, CDR2 SFDVKD.

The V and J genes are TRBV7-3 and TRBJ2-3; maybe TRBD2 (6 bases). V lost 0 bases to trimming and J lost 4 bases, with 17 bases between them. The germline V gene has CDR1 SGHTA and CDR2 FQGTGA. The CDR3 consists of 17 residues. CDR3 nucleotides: TGTGCCAGCAGCTTAACGGCGGGGACCCATATGTCAGATACGCAGTATTTT. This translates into CASSLTAGTHMSDTQYF.

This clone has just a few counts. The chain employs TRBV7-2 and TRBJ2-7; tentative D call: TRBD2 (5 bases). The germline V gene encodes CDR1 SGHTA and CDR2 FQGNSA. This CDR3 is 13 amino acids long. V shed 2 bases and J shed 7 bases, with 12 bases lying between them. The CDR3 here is CASSLWSTGEQYF. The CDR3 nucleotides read TGTGCCAGCAGCTTATGGTCTACGGGAGAGCAGTACTTC.

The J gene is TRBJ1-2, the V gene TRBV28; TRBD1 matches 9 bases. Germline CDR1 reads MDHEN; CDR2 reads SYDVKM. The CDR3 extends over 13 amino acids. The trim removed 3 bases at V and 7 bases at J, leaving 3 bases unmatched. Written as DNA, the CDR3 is TGTGCCAGCAGTTTTTCGACAGGGGGTGGCTACACCTTC. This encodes CASSFSTGGGYTF.

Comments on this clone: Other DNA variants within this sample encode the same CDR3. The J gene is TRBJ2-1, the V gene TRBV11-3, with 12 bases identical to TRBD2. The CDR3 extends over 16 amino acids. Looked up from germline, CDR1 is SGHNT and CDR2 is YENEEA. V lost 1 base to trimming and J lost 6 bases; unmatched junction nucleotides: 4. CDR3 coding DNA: TGTGCCAGCAGCTTAGGCCTAGCGGGAGGGCGCAATGAGCAGTTCTTC. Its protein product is CASSLGLAGGRNEQFF.

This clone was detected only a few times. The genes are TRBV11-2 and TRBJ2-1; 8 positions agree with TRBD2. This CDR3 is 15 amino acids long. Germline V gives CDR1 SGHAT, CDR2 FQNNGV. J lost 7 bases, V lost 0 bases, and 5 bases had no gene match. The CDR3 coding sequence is TGTGCCAGCAGCTTAGATCCGGGGGGGGTAAATGAGCAGTTCTTC. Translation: CASSLDPGGVNEQFF.

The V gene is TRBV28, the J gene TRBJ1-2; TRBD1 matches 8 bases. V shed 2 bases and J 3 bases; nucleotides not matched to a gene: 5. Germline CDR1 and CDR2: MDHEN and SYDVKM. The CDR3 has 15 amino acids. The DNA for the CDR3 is TGTGCCAGCAGTTTACCGACAGGGGTCTACTATGGCTACACCTTC. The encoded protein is CASSLPTGVYYGYTF.

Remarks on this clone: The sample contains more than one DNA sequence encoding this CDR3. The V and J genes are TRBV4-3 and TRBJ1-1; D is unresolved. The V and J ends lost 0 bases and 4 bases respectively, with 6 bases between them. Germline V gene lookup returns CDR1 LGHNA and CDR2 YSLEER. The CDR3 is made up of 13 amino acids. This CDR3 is CASSQDRGTEAFF. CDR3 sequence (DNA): TGCGCCAGCAGCCAAGACCGGGGCACTGAAGCTTTCTTT.

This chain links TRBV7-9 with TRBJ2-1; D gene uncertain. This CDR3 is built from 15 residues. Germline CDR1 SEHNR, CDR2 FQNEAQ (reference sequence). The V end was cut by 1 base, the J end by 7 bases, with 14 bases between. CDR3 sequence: CASSLVIGEPNEQFF. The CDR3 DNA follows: TGTGCCAGCAGCTTAGTAATAGGAGAACCAAATGAGCAGTTCTTC. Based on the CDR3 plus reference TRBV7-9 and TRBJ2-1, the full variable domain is DTGVSQNPRHKITKRGQNVTFRCDPISEHNRLYWYRQTLGQGPEFLTYFQNEAQLEKSRLLSDRFSAERPKGSFSTLEIQRTEQGDSAMYLCASSLVIGEPNEQFFGPGTRLTVL.

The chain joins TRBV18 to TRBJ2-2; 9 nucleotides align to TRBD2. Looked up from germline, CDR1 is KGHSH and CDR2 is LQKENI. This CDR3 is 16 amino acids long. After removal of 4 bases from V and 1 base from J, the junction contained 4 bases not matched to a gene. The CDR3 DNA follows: TGTGCCAGCTCACTAGGGACTAGCAGGAACACCGGGGAGCTGTTTTTT. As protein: CASSLGTSRNTGELFF.

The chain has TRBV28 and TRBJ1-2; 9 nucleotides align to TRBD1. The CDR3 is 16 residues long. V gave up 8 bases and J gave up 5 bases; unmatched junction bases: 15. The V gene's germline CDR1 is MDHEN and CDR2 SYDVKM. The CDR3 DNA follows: TGTGCCAGCTCTATGACCGGGACAGGGTTTAAGTATGGCTACACCTTC. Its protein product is CASSMTGTGFKYGYTF.

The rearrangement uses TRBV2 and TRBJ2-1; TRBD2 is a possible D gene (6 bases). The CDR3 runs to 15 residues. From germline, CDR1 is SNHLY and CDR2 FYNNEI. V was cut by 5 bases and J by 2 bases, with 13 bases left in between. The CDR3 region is CASSPSPGAYNEQFF. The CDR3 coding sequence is TGTGCCAGCAGTCCCTCCCCGGGGGCCTACAATGAGCAGTTCTTC.

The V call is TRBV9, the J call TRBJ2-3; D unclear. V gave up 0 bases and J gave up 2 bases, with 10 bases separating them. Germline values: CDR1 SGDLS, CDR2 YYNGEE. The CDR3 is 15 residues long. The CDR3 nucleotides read TGTGCCAGCAGCGTAGGAAACAGCTACACAGATACGCAGTATTTT. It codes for CASSVGNSYTDTQYF.

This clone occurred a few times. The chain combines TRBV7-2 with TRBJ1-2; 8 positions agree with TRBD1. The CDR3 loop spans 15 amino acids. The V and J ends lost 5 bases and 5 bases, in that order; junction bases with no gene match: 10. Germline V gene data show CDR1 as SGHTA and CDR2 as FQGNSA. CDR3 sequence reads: CASSPSGTGIYGYTF. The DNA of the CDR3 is TGTGCCAGCAGCCCGAGTGGGACAGGCATTTATGGCTACACCTTC.

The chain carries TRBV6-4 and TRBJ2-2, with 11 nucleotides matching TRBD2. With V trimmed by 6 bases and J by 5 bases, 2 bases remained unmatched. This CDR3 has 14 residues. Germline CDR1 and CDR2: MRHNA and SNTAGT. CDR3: CASSRLAGTGELFF. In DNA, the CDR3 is TGTGCCAGCAGCCGACTAGCGGGAACCGGGGAGCTGTTTTTT.